These T cell receptor beta chains were read from a single sample in a study of T-cell reconstitution after alpha-beta-depleted transplantation in children. TCRdb redid the calling of the PCR reads with MiXCR, one entry per CDR3 protein. The top ten clones hold about 5.6% of a sample with some 530,000 distinct CDR3 sequences, under 15% of them seen once. This sample comprised PBMCs from the stem cell graft donor, obtained from the stem cell graft. All receptors derive from a human donor who donated a stem cell graft to a child with combined immunodeficiency. The CDR3 runs from the conserved cysteine through the conserved F or W. A D gene is named only where the DNA matches it firmly. Expanded clones get a size class; other rows say once, few or many, or leave the size out.

j_call: TRBJ2-7
clone_size: many
v_call: TRBV7-9
d_call: NA
cdr3_aa: CASSLMTQHEQYF
cdr3_nt: TGTGCCAGCAGCTTAATGACTCAACACGAGCAGTACTTC

j_call: TRBJ2-2
clone_size: NA
v_call: TRBV20-1
d_call: NA
cdr3_aa: CSARGPGAGEFTGELFF
cdr3_nt: TGCAGTGCTAGAGGTCCGGGGGCGGGGGAGTTCACCGGGGAGCTGTTTTTT

j_call: TRBJ1-5
clone_size: NA
v_call: TRBV12-3/TRBV12-4
d_call: NA
cdr3_aa: CASSLANGNQPQHF
cdr3_nt: TGTGCCAGCAGTTTAGCGAACGGGAATCAGCCCCAGCATTTT

j_call: TRBJ2-5
clone_size: few
v_call: TRBV14
d_call: NA
cdr3_aa: CASSQDWAGSMETQYF
cdr3_nt: TGTGCCAGCAGCCAAGATTGGGCAGGATCGATGGAGACCCAGTACTTC

j_call: TRBJ1-2
clone_size: NA
v_call: TRBV6-1
d_call: NA
cdr3_aa: CASRTDGVNYGYTF
cdr3_nt: TGTGCCAGCAGAACGGACGGGGTTAACTATGGCTACACCTTC

j_call: TRBJ2-1
clone_size: many
v_call: TRBV5-1
d_call: NA
cdr3_aa: CASKGAGDPNEQFF
cdr3_nt: TGCGCCAGCAAAGGGGCAGGGGACCCCAATGAGCAGTTCTTC

j_call: TRBJ2-5
clone_size: NA
v_call: TRBV6-5
d_call: NA
cdr3_aa: CASSYSMSGETQYF
cdr3_nt: TGTGCCAGCAGTTACTCGATGTCGGGTGAGACCCAGTACTTC

j_call: TRBJ2-1
clone_size: NA
v_call: TRBV10-3
d_call: TRBD2
cdr3_aa: CAISDGAGVPREQFF
cdr3_nt: TGTGCCATCAGTGATGGAGCGGGAGTCCCCCGGGAGCAGTTCTTC

j_call: TRBJ1-2
clone_size: NA
v_call: TRBV5-1
d_call: NA
cdr3_aa: CASSLGLGTNYGYTF
cdr3_nt: TGCGCCAGCAGCTTGGGTCTGGGAACTAACTATGGCTACACCTTC

j_call: TRBJ2-1
clone_size: many
v_call: TRBV9
d_call: NA
cdr3_aa: CASSVNVRGVSGSSYNEQFF
cdr3_nt: TGTGCCAGCAGCGTCAACGTTCGGGGCGTTAGCGGAAGCTCCTACAATGAGCAGTTCTTC

j_call: TRBJ1-1
clone_size: once
v_call: TRBV10-3
d_call: NA
cdr3_aa: CAISAALNTEAFF
cdr3_nt: TGTGCCATCAGTGCAGCATTGAACACTGAAGCTTTCTTT